Listed here are 12 T cell receptor beta chains from one sample, sequenced in a study of T cell responses to AZD1222 COVID-19 vaccine. Sequenced by immunoSEQ multiplex PCR; TCRdb stores in-frame clones only, minus some. The sample lists about 130,000 clones, over 75% occurring once. Sequenced here: peripheral blood, sampled on day 0 of AZD1222 vaccination. The receptors were gathered from an adult in good health.

This chain uses TRBV9 with TRBJ2-5, with TRBD1 matching over 11 bases. V trimming: 3 bases; J trimming: 4 bases; junction bases outside the gene matches: 8. This CDR3 region has 16 residues. Germline-derived CDR1 and CDR2 are SGDLS and YYNGEE. CDR3 sequence (DNA): TGTGCCAGCAGCGAAAGGACAGGGGGCAGGAGAGAGACCCAGTACTTC. This encodes CASSERTGGRRETQYF.

The chain joins TRBV4-3 to TRBJ2-1; D could derive from TRBD1 or TRBD2 (5 bases each). V was cut by 1 base and J by 4 bases, with 17 bases left in between. Germline assignment: CDR1 LGHNA and CDR2 YSLEER. The CDR3 is 17 amino acids. Written as DNA, the CDR3 is TGCGCCAGCAGCCAAGCGGGGCGGGTGAACAGGTACAATGAGCAGTTCTTC. Residues: CASSQAGRVNRYNEQFF.

The rearrangement links TRBV19 to TRBJ1-1; D gene uncertain. This CDR3 is 12 amino acids long. Germline CDR1 LNHDA, CDR2 SQIVND (reference sequence). V was shortened by 5 bases and J by 3 bases, with 7 bases between the two germline ends. The DNA for the CDR3 is TGTGCCAGTAGTTGGAGGGACACTGAAGCTTTCTTT. Its translation: CASSWRDTEAFF. Variable domain in full (rest from reference TRBV19 and TRBJ1-1): DGGITQSPKYLFRKEGQNVTLSCEQNLNHDAMYWYRQDPGQGLRLIYYSQIVNDFQKGDIAEGYSVSREKKESFPLTVTSAQKNPTAFYLCASSWRDTEAFFGQGTRLTVV.

V and J are TRBV27 and TRBJ2-7; D may match TRBD1 or TRBD2 (5 bases each). Per germline, CDR1 MNHEY and CDR2 SMNVEV (reference sequence). CDR3 length: 14 amino acids. Trimming shortened V by 4 bases and J by 3 bases, and 13 bases separated the two germline ends. The CDR3 DNA reads as TGTGCCAGCAGTTCCGGGACGACGGTCTACGAGCAGTACTTC. Encoded protein: CASSSGTTVYEQYF.

This clone showed up just once. The CDR3 loop is CASSAWRAGSPSYNEQFF. CDR3 sequence (DNA): TGTGCCAGCAGCGCGTGGAGGGCAGGTTCACCTAGTTACAATGAGCAGTTCTTC. The gene calls are TRBV11-2 and TRBJ2-1; D may be TRBD2 (6 bases). The CDR3 length is 18 residues. From germline, CDR1 is SGHAT and CDR2 FQNNGV. V lost 5 bases and J lost 4, with 24 bases in between. Looking up the rest from reference TRBV11-2 and TRBJ2-1 gives the full variable domain: EAGVAQSPRYKIIEKRQSVAFWCNPISGHATLYWYQQILGQGPKLLIQFQNNGVVDDSQLPKDRFSAERLKGVDSTLKIQPAKLEDSAVYLCASSAWRAGSPSYNEQFFGPGTRLTVL.

The J gene is TRBJ2-7, the V gene TRBV7-6; the match to TRBD1 covers 8 bases. Trimming cost V 5 bases and J 9 bases; bases outside gene matches: 12. CDR3 length: 14 amino acids. Germline lookup yields CDR1 SGHVS and CDR2 FNYEAQ. CDR3 sequence: CASSKGTDRAAQYF. In DNA, the CDR3 is TGTGCCAGCAGCAAGGGTACGGACAGGGCTGCGCAGTACTTC.

The genes are TRBV20-1 and TRBJ2-7; 10 bases are a match to TRBD1. This CDR3 has 14 residues. V lost 3 bases, J lost 7 bases, and 9 bases stayed unmatched. Germline CDR1 DFQATT, CDR2 SNEGSKA (reference sequence). CDR3 nucleotides: TGCAGTGCTAGTCGGGGACAGGGGAGGGGAGAGCAGTACTTC. Protein product: CSASRGQGRGEQYF.

This clone was recorded once. The chain combines TRBV9 with TRBJ2-2, with D perhaps TRBD1 or TRBD2 (5 bases each). CDR1 is SGDLS and CDR2 is YYNGEE in the germline V gene. V was clipped by 1 base and J by 6 bases, with 13 bases between them. This CDR3 has 15 amino acids. DNA of the CDR3: TGTGCCAGCAGCGTATTGCAGGGTAGCGCCGGGGAGCTGTTTTTT. Its translation is CASSVLQGSAGELFF.

The CDR3 nucleotides read TGTGCCAGCAGCCAAGATCACGGGAACACTGAAGCTTTCTTT. Its translation: CASSQDHGNTEAFF. The J gene is TRBJ1-1, the V gene TRBV3-1 (or the pseudogene TRBV3-2); D gene uncertain. Germline V CDR1 and CDR2: LGHDT, YNNKEL (reference sequence). The CDR3 has 14 amino acids. V gave up 0 bases and J gave up 1 base, with 6 bases separating them.

This rearrangement joins TRBV19 to TRBJ2-5; 7 positions match TRBD1. The CDR3 runs 16 residues. V dropped 4 bases and J dropped 3; count of bases not matched to a gene: 11. Germline V gene sequence: CDR1 LNHDA, CDR2 SQIVND (reference sequence). For the CDR3, the DNA is TGTGCCAGTAGTACCTCGGGAACAGGGGTCGAAGAGACCCAGTACTTC. Amino acid sequence: CASSTSGTGVEETQYF.

The rearrangement joins TRBV5-1 to TRBJ1-2, with D tentatively TRBD1 (5 bases). The CDR3 covers 15 residues. CDR1 SGHRS and CDR2 YFSETQ come from the germline V gene. The germline V and J ends were trimmed by 4 bases and 0 bases, with 13 bases remaining between them. CDR3 coding DNA: TGCGCCAGCAGCACGGGGGGAACTCCTAACTATGGCTACACCTTC. It yields the protein CASSTGGTPNYGYTF.

This clone was found once. The chain links TRBV30 to TRBJ1-1; 8 nucleotides align to TRBD1. Germline V gene lookup returns CDR1 GTSNPN and CDR2 SVGIG (reference sequence). The CDR3 totals 14 residues. J lost 8 bases, V lost 0 bases, and 8 bases had no gene match. The CDR3 coding sequence is TGTGCCTGGAGTGTACCAGGGGGCTCCGAAGAAGCTTTCTTT. Encoded protein: CAWSVPGGSEEAFF. The whole variable domain, filled in from reference TRBV30 and TRBJ1-1, reads SQTIHQWPATLVQPVGSPLSLECTVEGTSNPNLYWYRQAAGRGLQLLFYSVGIGQISSEVPQNLSASRPQDRQFILSSKKLLLSDSGFYLCAWSVPGGSEEAFFGQGTRLTVV.